This T cell receptor (beta chain) was recovered during a study of blood T cell repertoires in COVID-19. After removal of 6 bases from V and 4 bases from J, the junction contained 7 bases not matched to a gene. CDR3 length: 13 residues. Per the germline V gene, CDR1 is SQVTM and CDR2 is ANQGSEA. Here immunoSEQ multiplex PCR was the method, and the copy in TCRdb shows in-frame clones only, minus some. The table lists fewer than 200,000 clones, more than 70% of them singletons. The chain has TRBV29-1 and TRBJ2-7; 9 bases fit TRBD2. Material for sequencing was PBMCs or T cells enriched from blood (not recorded which). The TCR originated in a woman aged 45-59 years in a cohort exposed to, infected with or recovered from COVID-19 (not recorded which). CDR3 in amino acids: CSVVAGVGYEQYF. The CDR3 DNA sequence: TGCAGCGTCGTAGCGGGAGTCGGGTACGAGCAGTACTTC.